Below, one TCR beta chain is given with its context. Its specificity is unknown. These data come from a study of T cell responses to AZD1222 COVID-19 vaccine. Study-wide background: Second-dose timings of about 4 or about 12 weeks were pooled. The study, taken as a whole, reports: Vaccine-associated CD4 TCRs ranged over spike, dominating at 160-218 and 743-854. Repertoire sampling was restricted to post-peak T cell response timepoints. Among AZD1222 vaccinees, only six were seropositive at baseline.

Sequenced by immunoSEQ multiplex PCR; TCRdb stores in-frame clones only, minus some. Here the sample spans 150,000 to 200,000 clones, around 92% being singletons. The CDR3 is 14 amino acids. J lost 7 bases, V lost 2 bases, and 8 bases had no gene match. Germline loops: CDR1 SGHNT, CDR2 YYREEE (reference sequence). This specimen was peripheral blood, taken on day 0 of AZD1222 vaccination. The chain combines TRBV5-4 with TRBJ1-1, with 7 bases aligning to TRBD1. This clonotype was obtained from an adult in good health. CDR3 bases: TGTGCCAGCAGCTTAGGACAGGCAAGTAATGAAGCTTTCTTT. It specifies CASSLGQASNEAFF.